The 27 T cell receptor beta chains reported below all come from one sample, sequenced in a study of blood T cell repertoires in COVID-19. Some clones are missing from TCRdb's copy, which holds only in-frame ones; the method was immunoSEQ multiplex PCR. Of over 250,000 clones in the sample, 80% to 90% were seen once. Specimen: peripheral blood. These TCRs come from a woman between 65 and 79 years old with acute or convalescent COVID-19.

The rearrangement links TRBV29-1 to TRBJ2-3; 7 bases match TRBD2. The CDR3 runs to 13 residues. V lost 8 bases to trimming and J lost 2 bases; unmatched junction nucleotides: 7. CDR1 is SQVTM, CDR2 ANQGSEA, per germline. CDR3 protein: CSHASGPTDTQYF. The CDR3 DNA follows: TGCAGCCATGCTAGCGGCCCCACAGATACGCAGTATTTT.

The J gene is TRBJ1-5, the V gene TRBV19; D might be TRBD1 (5 bases). The CDR3 sequence is 13 residues long. Trimming cost V 5 bases and J 4 bases, with 9 bases left between them. Germline V gives CDR1 LNHDA, CDR2 SQIVND (reference sequence). The CDR3 DNA reads as TGTGCCAGTAGTCCTGGGGGGAATCAGCCCCAGCATTTT. It translates to CASSPGGNQPQHF.

The J gene is TRBJ1-1, the V gene TRBV7-8, with D perhaps TRBD1 (5 bases). The CDR3 is made up of 16 amino acids. The V gene lost 1 base and the J gene lost 8 bases, with 20 bases spanning the gap. CDR1 is SGHVS and CDR2 is FQNEAQ in the germline V gene. The CDR3: CASSLVRGMEALEAFF. The CDR3 nucleotides are TGTGCCAGCAGCTTAGTACGGGGGATGGAGGCCCTCGAAGCTTTCTTT. The variable domain in full, with the rest retrieved from reference TRBV7-8 and TRBJ1-1, is GAGVSQSPRYKVAKRGQDVALRCDPISGHVSLFWYQQALGQGPEFLTYFQNEAQLDKSGLPSDRFFAERPEGSVSTLKIQRTQQEDSAVYLCASSLVRGMEALEAFFGQGTRLTVV.

V gene TRBV19 combines with J gene TRBJ1-2, with unresolved D. V was cut by 8 bases and J by 1 base, with 17 bases left in between. CDR3 size: 15 residues. The germline gives CDR1 LNHDA, CDR2 SQIVND (reference sequence). This CDR3 is CASSFGVRINYGYTF. The CDR3 region has the DNA TGTGCCAGTTCCTTCGGGGTCAGGATTAACTATGGCTACACCTTC.

V gene TRBV3-1 (or the pseudogene TRBV3-2) combines with J gene TRBJ1-6, with 7 bases aligning to TRBD1. From germline, CDR1 is LGHDT and CDR2 YNNKEL (reference sequence). There are 14 residues in the CDR3. V dropped 3 bases and J dropped 14; count of bases not matched to a gene: 10. This CDR3 is CASSHLQGNEALHF. The CDR3 DNA is TGTGCCAGCAGCCACTTACAGGGGAATGAGGCCCTCCACTTT.

This clone was seen only a few times. V usage is TRBV29-1 and J usage is TRBJ2-1; a weak D match, TRBD1 (5 bases). The CDR3 consists of 13 residues. Between the trimmed V and J ends, which lost 5 bases and 5 bases, there was a span of 13 bases. Germline CDR1 and CDR2: SQVTM and ANQGSEA. CDR3 residues: CSVLPTTDNEQFF. The CDR3 region has the DNA TGCAGCGTTCTACCAACGACAGACAATGAGCAGTTCTTC.

The chain links TRBV2 to TRBJ2-1; TRBD2 might be the D (5 bases). The CDR3 is 14 amino acids. V was cut by 11 bases and J by 3 bases, with 17 bases left in between. Per germline, CDR1 SNHLY and CDR2 FYNNEI. For the CDR3, the DNA is TGTGCCCAACGTAGTAGCGAGATCTACAATGAGCAGTTCTTC. Translated, it gives CAQRSSEIYNEQFF.

The sample holds a few counts of this clone. The chain carries TRBV5-1 and TRBJ1-1, with a weak D call TRBD1 (6 bases). The CDR3 runs 14 residues. Looked up from germline, CDR1 is SGHRS and CDR2 is YFSETQ. Between the trimmed V and J ends, which lost 3 bases and 2 bases, there was a span of 11 bases. The CDR3 sequence is CASSSETGNTEAFF. The CDR3 DNA reads as TGCGCCAGCAGCTCAGAGACAGGTAACACTGAAGCTTTCTTT.

The chain is built from TRBV9 and TRBJ1-3; no clear D. Trimming removed 0 bases at V and 8 bases at J, with 18 bases between. CDR1 is SGDLS, CDR2 YYNGEE, per germline. The CDR3 has 16 amino acids. CDR3 region: CASSVGGFHSADTIYF. The CDR3 DNA sequence: TGTGCCAGCAGCGTAGGAGGGTTCCACTCGGCGGACACCATATATTTT.

V gene TRBV5-1 combines with J gene TRBJ2-5; 7 bases map to TRBD1. Germline CDR1 is SGHRS and CDR2 is YFSETQ. V gave up 5 bases and J gave up 1 base; unmatched junction bases: 8. The CDR3 loop spans 15 amino acids. CDR3 region: CASSKRGPPQETQYF. CDR3 nucleotides: TGCGCCAGCAGTAAGAGGGGGCCCCCCCAAGAGACCCAGTACTTC.

The chain combines TRBV7-9 with TRBJ2-2; 9 bases line up with TRBD2. Trimming took 4 bases from V and 1 from J; bases not matched to a gene: 4. The CDR3 runs to 16 residues. Germline assignment: CDR1 SEHNR and CDR2 FQNEAQ (reference sequence). The CDR3 DNA follows: TGTGCCAGCAGCTCTGTAGCGGGGGAGAACACCGGGGAGCTGTTTTTT. Translating gives CASSSVAGENTGELFF.

This clone occurred a few times. The chain employs TRBV11-2 and TRBJ2-1; weak D call: TRBD2 (5 bases). Germline-derived CDR1 and CDR2 are SGHAT and FQNNGV. V lost 5 bases and J 10 bases, leaving 9 bases between the germline ends. The CDR3 is 11 residues long. The CDR3 sequence: CASSLGVEQFF. CDR3 bases: TGTGCCAGCAGCCTCGGGGTAGAGCAGTTCTTC.

The chain combines TRBV5-4 with TRBJ1-2; tentative D call: TRBD1 (6 bases). V lost 4 bases and J 10 bases, leaving 14 bases between the germline ends. This CDR3 has 12 residues. CDR1 is SGHNT, CDR2 YYREEE, per germline (reference sequence). CDR3: CASSINHRDYTF. CDR3 in DNA: TGTGCCAGCAGCATAAACCACAGGGACTACACCTTC.

The rearrangement links TRBV3-1 (or the pseudogene TRBV3-2) to TRBJ2-4, with D maybe TRBD1 (5 bases). The CDR3 is made up of 12 amino acids. CDR1 and CDR2 (germline): LGHDT, YNNKEL (reference sequence). Trimming stripped 5 bases from V and 5 bases from J, with 7 bases between. The CDR3 is CASSLQENIQYF. As DNA, the CDR3 is TGTGCCAGCAGCTTACAGGAAAACATTCAGTACTTC.

This chain connects TRBV18 to TRBJ1-2, with D possibly matching TRBD1 (5 bases). Germline lookup yields CDR1 KGHSH and CDR2 LQKENI. Trimming pared 2 bases from V and 6 bases from J, leaving 13 bases between. The CDR3 sequence is 14 residues long. This CDR3 reads CASSPSGGIDGYTF. Here the CDR3 DNA reads TGTGCCAGCTCACCATCCGGGGGGATTGATGGCTACACCTTC. The variable domain in full, with the rest retrieved from reference TRBV18 and TRBJ1-2, is NAGVMQNPRHLVRRRGQEARLRCSPMKGHSHVYWYRQLPEEGLKFMVYLQKENIIDESGMPKERFSAEFPKEGPSILRIQQVVRGDSAAYFCASSPSGGIDGYTFGSGTRLTVV.

The genes are TRBV25-1 and TRBJ1-6; D may be TRBD1 (6 bases). This CDR3 spans 14 amino acids. CDR1 is MGHDK, CDR2 SYGVNS, per germline. Trimming took 4 bases from V and 7 from J, leaving 11 bases between them. DNA of the CDR3: TGTGCCAGCAGTGGTGGGACAAAAAATTCACCCCTCCACTTT. This gives the protein CASSGGTKNSPLHF.

This clone was detected only once. This chain uses TRBV7-8 with TRBJ1-1, with 7 bases matching TRBD1. Germline values: CDR1 SGHVS, CDR2 FQNEAQ. The CDR3 sequence is 16 residues long. V trimming: 2 bases; J trimming: 2 bases; junction bases outside the gene matches: 8. The CDR3 loop reads CASSLSPGQINTEAFF. The CDR3, as DNA: TGTGCCAGCAGCTTATCCCCGGGACAGATAAACACTGAAGCTTTCTTT.

The chain carries TRBV24-1 and TRBJ1-2; TRBD1 matches 7 bases. The junction had 14 bases not matched to a gene; V was cut back by 1 base and J by 4 bases. The germline V gene encodes CDR1 KGHDR and CDR2 SFDVKD. The CDR3 is 18 residues long. The CDR3 nucleotides read TGTGCCACCAGTGATTTTAGGACAGGCGATGGATCTTTCTATGGCTACACCTTC. Translated: CATSDFRTGDGSFYGYTF.

The V and J genes are TRBV18 and TRBJ2-4; 8 nucleotides agree with TRBD1. The CDR3 runs 16 residues. The J segment lost 0 bases and the V segment lost 5 bases, leaving 6 bases of the junction unmatched. Per the germline V gene, CDR1 is KGHSH and CDR2 is LQKENI. CDR3 DNA: TGTGCCAGCTCAGAAAGGACAGGGATAGCCAAAAACATTCAGTACTTC. Its translation is CASSERTGIAKNIQYF.

CDR3 bases: TGTGCCAGTACCCCCCTATCACAGAGATTCTATGGCTACACCTTC. Translation: CASTPLSQRFYGYTF. This chain links TRBV19 with TRBJ1-2; D unresolved. The germline V and J ends were trimmed by 7 bases and 4 bases, with 19 bases remaining between them. The CDR3 spans 15 residues. Germline-derived CDR1 and CDR2 are LNHDA and SQIVND (reference sequence).

V is TRBV6-5 and J is TRBJ1-3; 10 nucleotides line up with TRBD1. V lost 7 bases to trimming and J lost 6 bases; unmatched junction nucleotides: 3. The CDR3 runs to 13 residues. CDR1 is MNHEY and CDR2 is SVGAGI in the germline V gene. The CDR3 DNA sequence: TGTGCCAGCACGGACAGGGGGTCAAACACCATATATTTT. It encodes CASTDRGSNTIYF.

This chain uses TRBV4-1 with TRBJ1-3; D ambiguous. V was pared by 1 base and J by 0 bases, with 19 bases between. The CDR3 runs 19 residues. Germline loops: CDR1 MGHRA, CDR2 YSYEKL. DNA of the CDR3: TGCGCCAGCAGCCAAGGTTTTACCGAATACTCGAGCTCTGGAAACACCATATATTTT. This gives the protein CASSQGFTEYSSSGNTIYF.

This clone showed up just a few times. The chain is built from TRBV7-9 and TRBJ1-5; no clear D. The V and J ends lost 1 base and 6 bases respectively, with 10 bases between them. Looked up from germline, CDR1 is SEHNR and CDR2 is FQNEAQ (reference sequence). The CDR3 length is 14 residues. The CDR3 is CASSLDITGQPQHF. CDR3 DNA sequence: TGTGCCAGCAGCTTAGACATTACGGGTCAGCCCCAGCATTTT.

This chain uses TRBV5-4 with TRBJ1-2; 8 bases are shared with TRBD1. Germline trimming cut 0 bases from V and 4 bases from J; bases unmatched to any gene: 2. In germline, CDR1 is SGHNT, CDR2 YYREEE (reference sequence). This CDR3 spans 14 amino acids. The CDR3 is CASSLAGGFYGYTF. The CDR3 DNA is TGTGCCAGCAGCTTGGCAGGGGGCTTCTATGGCTACACCTTC.

The chain joins TRBV2 to TRBJ2-7, with 8 bases that match TRBD1. Germline V gene data show CDR1 as SNHLY and CDR2 as FYNNEI. The CDR3 length is 14 residues. V lost 5 bases and J lost 3; bases outside the gene matches: 6. DNA of the CDR3: TGTGCCAGCAGTTCCGGGACAGGTCGCTACGAGCAGTACTTC. Encoded protein: CASSSGTGRYEQYF.

The chain joins TRBV7-2 to TRBJ2-5; D gene uncertain. CDR3 length: 12 residues. Germline lookup yields CDR1 SGHTA and CDR2 FQGNSA. Trimming left V 5 bases short and J 0 bases short, with 4 bases between. The CDR3 sequence: CASSPYQETQYF. The DNA of the CDR3 is TGTGCCAGCAGCCCATACCAAGAGACCCAGTACTTC.

The chain is built from TRBV20-1 and TRBJ2-1; 8 nucleotides agree with TRBD2. This CDR3 is 16 amino acids long. The trim removed 3 bases at V and 6 bases at J, leaving 13 bases unmatched. CDR1 and CDR2 from the germline V gene are DFQATT and SNEGSKA (reference sequence). The CDR3 sequence: CSASRPGTRVPNEQFF. In DNA form, the CDR3 reads TGCAGTGCTAGTAGGCCGGGGACTAGAGTTCCCAATGAGCAGTTCTTC.